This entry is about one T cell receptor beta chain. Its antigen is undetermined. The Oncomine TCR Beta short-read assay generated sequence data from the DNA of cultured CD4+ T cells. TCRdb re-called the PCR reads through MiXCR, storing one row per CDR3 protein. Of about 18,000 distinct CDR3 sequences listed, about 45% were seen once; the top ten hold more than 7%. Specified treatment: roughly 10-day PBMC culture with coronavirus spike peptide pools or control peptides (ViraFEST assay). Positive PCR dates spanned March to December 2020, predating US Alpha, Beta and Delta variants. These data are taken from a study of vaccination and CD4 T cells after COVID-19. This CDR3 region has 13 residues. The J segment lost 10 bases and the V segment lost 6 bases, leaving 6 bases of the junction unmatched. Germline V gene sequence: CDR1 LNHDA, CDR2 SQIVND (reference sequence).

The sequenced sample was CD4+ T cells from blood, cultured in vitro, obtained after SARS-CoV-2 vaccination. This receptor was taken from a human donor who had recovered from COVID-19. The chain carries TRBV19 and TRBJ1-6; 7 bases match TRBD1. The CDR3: CASSPDRDSPLHF. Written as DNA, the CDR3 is TGTGCCAGTAGCCCCGACAGGGACTCACCCCTCCACTTT.